The present T cell receptor beta chain was sequenced within a study of blood T cell repertoires in COVID-19. Study information: Sources were T cells, B-cell-depleted T cells, or PBMCs; the material itself was cDNA or gDNA.

The assay was immunoSEQ multiplex PCR, and TCRdb's table has in-frame clones only and misses some. The sample lists some 250,000 clones, around four fifths occurring once. This clone was detected only once. The germline V and J ends were trimmed by 5 bases and 4 bases, with 11 bases remaining between them. Germline V CDR1 and CDR2: LNHDA, SQIVND (reference sequence). The CDR3 runs to 13 residues. The sequenced material came from peripheral blood. The clonotype was recovered from a woman aged 55-70 years with active or convalescent COVID-19. The genes are TRBV19 and TRBJ1-2; no clear D. The CDR3 loop reads CASSDPGSYGYTF. The CDR3, as DNA: TGTGCCAGTAGTGACCCAGGATCCTATGGCTACACCTTC.